Following are 27 T cell receptor beta chains from one sample sequenced in a study of blood T cells in healthy people across ages. For the second PCR, which ran for roughly 6 to 11 cycles, a sample-barcoded 5' primer and a J-beta primer mix were used. One entry per CDR3 protein, called by TCRdb with MiXCR from the 5' RACE reads. The data show around 1,500,000 distinct CDR3 sequences, under 30% seen once. Sequenced sample: blood. The receptors here all came from a woman aged 30 to 39 in good health.

V and J are TRBV12-3 or TRBV12-4 and TRBJ1-6, with 7 bases aligning to TRBD1. This CDR3 contains 15 residues. The ends lost 8 bases at V and 6 bases at J; junction bases unmatched: 10. In nucleotides, the CDR3 is TGTGCCAGCCGTCCAACAGGGGATCGTAATTCACCCCTCCACTTT. Its protein is CASRPTGDRNSPLHF.

Regarding this clonotype: A much larger clone lies a single base off, so this may be a read error. The chain has TRBV12-3 or TRBV12-4 and TRBJ2-5, with 7 positions matching TRBD2. The V gene end was trimmed by 7 bases and the J gene end by 3 bases; junction bases not matched to a gene: 5. The CDR3 length is 13 residues. The CDR3 region has the DNA TGTGCCAGCAAACGACGGGGGGAAGAGACCCAGTACTTC. Amino acid sequence: CASKRRGEETQYF.

V usage is TRBV29-1 and J usage is TRBJ2-1; 9 bases match TRBD1. The J segment lost 7 bases and the V segment lost 6 bases, leaving 7 bases of the junction unmatched. The germline V gene has CDR1 SQVTM and CDR2 ANQGSEA. The CDR3 extends over 13 amino acids. DNA of the CDR3: TGCAGCGTCAGAATGGGGACAGGGAATGAGCAGTTCTTC. Its protein product is CSVRMGTGNEQFF.

V gene TRBV5-7 combines with J gene TRBJ2-6; 9 nucleotides agree with TRBD1. TRBV5-7 is treated as an ORF (open reading frame) with a function not yet certain. After removal of 0 bases from V and 0 bases from J, the junction contained 10 bases not matched to a gene. There are 20 residues in the CDR3. The CDR3 loop reads CASSLGGGTGLLSGANVLTF. The CDR3 DNA reads TGTGCCAGCAGCTTGGGGGGGGGGACAGGGCTCCTCTCTGGGGCCAACGTCCTGACTTTC.

This clonotype was counted many times. The chain recombines TRBV29-1 with TRBJ2-5; D possibly corresponds to TRBD2 (6 bases). The CDR3 loop spans 12 amino acids. Germline CDR1 reads SQVTM; CDR2 reads ANQGSEA. Trimming pared 5 bases from V and 5 bases from J, leaving 12 bases between. As DNA, the CDR3 is TGCAGCGTTCGGAACAGCGGGGAGACCCAGTACTTC. Protein product: CSVRNSGETQYF.

The chain couples TRBV15 to TRBJ2-2; D gene uncertain. The CDR3 has 15 amino acids. Germline CDR1 LNHNV, CDR2 YYDKDF (reference sequence). Trimming cost V 3 bases and J 4 bases, with 12 bases left between them. DNA of the CDR3: TGTGCCACCAGCAGGTCCGCAGGCCCCACCGGGGAGCTGTTTTTT. This gives the protein CATSRSAGPTGELFF.

The chain links TRBV15 to TRBJ2-2, with D maybe TRBD1 (5 bases). The ends were cut back, 3 bases at V and 7 bases at J, with 15 bases in the middle. The V gene's germline CDR1 is LNHNV and CDR2 YYDKDF (reference sequence). This CDR3 contains 15 residues. The CDR3 nucleotides are TGTGCCACCAGCAGCCCGACAGTGGATGGCGGGGAGCTGTTTTTT. Its translation is CATSSPTVDGGELFF.

The chain uses TRBV12-3 or TRBV12-4 and TRBJ2-3; TRBD1 is a possible D gene (5 bases). The CDR3 is made up of 16 amino acids. V was cut by 5 bases and J by 4 bases, with 19 bases left in between. The CDR3 DNA follows: TGTGCCAGCAGTCAGGTCTATGGTGTAGGGGCAGATACGCAGTATTTT. The encoded protein is CASSQVYGVGADTQYF.

The chain recombines TRBV4-1 with TRBJ1-3, with D hard to call. CDR1 and CDR2 (germline): MGHRA, YSYEKL. V lost 6 bases, J lost 2 bases, and 14 bases lay in between. The CDR3 runs 15 residues. CDR3 loop: CASSQFGNAGNTIYF. The CDR3 nucleotides are TGCGCCAGCAGTCAATTTGGGAACGCTGGAAACACCATATATTTT.

The CDR3 sequence is CASSLVRGITEAFF. In nucleotides, the CDR3 is TGCGCCAGCAGCTTAGTCAGGGGGATAACTGAAGCTTTCTTT. The V gene is TRBV5-1, the J gene TRBJ1-1; 7 nucleotides line up with TRBD1. Germline trimming cut 2 bases from V and 5 bases from J; bases unmatched to any gene: 6. Per the germline V gene, CDR1 is SGHRS and CDR2 is YFSETQ. The length of the CDR3 is 14 residues.

V and J are TRBV12-3 or TRBV12-4 and TRBJ2-3; D remains unclear. V lost 2 bases and J lost 2, with 14 bases in between. The CDR3 runs 16 residues. The CDR3 DNA reads as TGTGCCAGCAGTTTATCTGTCAGCATAATCACAGATACGCAGTATTTT. Encoded protein: CASSLSVSIITDTQYF.

This clonotype was observed at least ten times. The chain joins TRBV7-2 to TRBJ2-3; D is perhaps TRBD1 or TRBD2 (7 bases each). The CDR3 has 14 residues. Germline-derived CDR1 and CDR2 are SGHTA and FQGNSA. V dropped 5 bases and J dropped 10 bases, with 19 bases sitting between them. The CDR3 here is CASSQDRVRGAQYF. The CDR3 region has the DNA TGTGCCAGCAGCCAAGACAGGGTCCGGGGGGCGCAGTATTTT.

In its sample, this clonotype was seen a few times. The chain combines TRBV7-9 with TRBJ1-2; D gene unclear. Germline lookup yields CDR1 SEHNR and CDR2 FQNEAQ (reference sequence). This CDR3 is built from 13 residues. V lost 2 bases and J 3 bases, leaving 7 bases between the germline ends. The CDR3 spells CASSLYSDYGYTF. For the CDR3, the DNA is TGTGCCAGCAGCTTATACAGCGACTATGGCTACACCTTC.

The chain uses TRBV12-3 or TRBV12-4 and TRBJ2-2, with 10 bases fitting TRBD1. V lost 5 bases, J lost 5 bases, and 8 bases stayed unmatched. The CDR3 is 16 residues long. CDR3 nucleotides: TGTGCCAGCAGTGCGACAGGGGGCAGCAGGACCGGGGAGCTGTTTTTT. It specifies CASSATGGSRTGELFF.

This chain links TRBV5-1 with TRBJ2-1; 9 bases agree with TRBD2. Germline trimming cut 2 bases from V and 5 bases from J; bases unmatched to any gene: 8. Germline CDR1 and CDR2: SGHRS and YFSETQ. The CDR3 sequence is 16 residues long. CDR3 in DNA: TGCGCCAGCAGCTTTCTTAGCGGGGGCCAGAACAATGAGCAGTTCTTC. Translation gives CASSFLSGGQNNEQFF.

The chain recombines TRBV12-3 or TRBV12-4 with TRBJ2-1, with D uncertain. CDR3 size: 12 residues. Trimming took off 4 bases at V and 4 bases at J, with 5 bases between the two ends. CDR3 nucleotide sequence: TGTGCCAGCAGTTCCATGTACAATGAGCAGTTCTTC. Its protein is CASSSMYNEQFF.

Of note for this clonotype: At one boundary the junction diverges from the germline segment, which might be a read error. This rearrangement joins TRBV27 to TRBJ2-7; D is undetermined. Per germline, CDR1 MNHEY and CDR2 SMNVEV (reference sequence). The CDR3 runs 15 residues. The CDR3 here is CASSLESSSSHEQYF. CDR3 DNA: TGTGCCAGCAGTTTAGAGTCATCAAGCTCCCACGAGCAGTACTTC.

The genes are TRBV29-1 and TRBJ2-1; 9 bases map to TRBD1. The germline gives CDR1 SQVTM, CDR2 ANQGSEA. The CDR3 has 15 amino acids. After removal of 6 bases from V and 6 bases from J, the junction contained 12 bases not matched to a gene. The CDR3 sequence is CSVGSGTGMGNEQFF. The CDR3 nucleotides are TGCAGCGTCGGTAGTGGGACAGGGATGGGCAATGAGCAGTTCTTC.

Ten or more counts support this clonotype. This chain links TRBV29-1 with TRBJ2-7; D assignment may be TRBD1 or TRBD2 (5 bases each). Germline V lookup: CDR1 SQVTM, CDR2 ANQGSEA. This CDR3 region has 13 residues. This CDR3 reads CSARGTATYEQYF. The CDR3 DNA follows: TGCAGTGCCCGTGGGACGGCGACCTACGAGCAGTACTTC.

This sequence joins TRBV5-1 and TRBJ2-7; D unclear. This CDR3 has 14 amino acids. In germline, CDR1 is SGHRS, CDR2 YFSETQ. Between the trimmed V and J ends, which lost 4 bases and 4 bases, there was a span of 15 bases. CDR3 DNA sequence: TGCGCCAGCAGCCCTACCACGACTCAGTACGAGCAGTACTTC. Its protein is CASSPTTTQYEQYF.

This clonotype was counted between two and nine times. The rearrangement uses TRBV9 and TRBJ2-3; D not resolved. The V gene's germline CDR1 is SGDLS and CDR2 YYNGEE. This CDR3 has 13 amino acids. V lost 6 bases, J lost 6 bases, and 14 bases lay in between. The CDR3 nucleotides read TGTGCCAGCACCCTCAAGTTAGGGGATACGCAGTATTTT. Translating gives CASTLKLGDTQYF.

The DNA for the CDR3 is TGTGCCAGCAGTTCCGGACAAAAAAGGGACTATGGCTACACCTTC. Amino acids: CASSSGQKRDYGYTF. The chain has TRBV27 and TRBJ1-2, with D perhaps matching TRBD1 (5 bases). V lost 4 bases and J lost 3, with 15 bases in between. Germline CDR1 is MNHEY and CDR2 is SMNVEV (reference sequence). The CDR3 totals 15 residues.

The CDR3 coding sequence is TGTGCCAGCAGCTTGATGGGACTGAGCTCTGGGGCCAACGTCCTGACTTTC. It yields the protein CASSLMGLSSGANVLTF. This chain joins TRBV5-5 and TRBJ2-6; D is perhaps TRBD2 (6 bases). Trimming removed 1 base from V and 0 bases from J, with 11 bases in between. This CDR3 region has 17 residues. The germline V gene has CDR1 SGHKS and CDR2 YYEKEE (reference sequence).

The chain links TRBV4-1 to TRBJ2-2; D possibly corresponds to TRBD1 (6 bases). The CDR3 runs to 21 residues. Trimming stripped 0 bases from V and 0 bases from J, with 23 bases between. Germline values: CDR1 MGHRA, CDR2 YSYEKL. This CDR3 is CASSQESTGRVGDSNTGELFF. The DNA of the CDR3 is TGCGCCAGCAGCCAAGAGTCGACAGGCAGGGTGGGTGATTCGAACACCGGGGAGCTGTTTTTT.

The sample holds many counts of this clonotype. DNA for the CDR3: TGCAGTGCTAGACTAGGACTAGCGGGAAACACAGATACGCAGTATTTT. Translation: CSARLGLAGNTDTQYF. This sequence joins TRBV20-1 and TRBJ2-3; TRBD2 matches at 12 bases. This CDR3 has 16 amino acids. The V and J ends lost 2 bases and 2 bases, in that order; junction bases with no gene match: 5. The germline V gene has CDR1 DFQATT and CDR2 SNEGSKA (reference sequence).

To note about this clonotype: One end of the junction varies from germline; a read error may be responsible. As DNA, the CDR3 is TGTGCCAGCAGTAAAGCCTATGGCGGACTAGCGGGAGGTAACGAGCAGTACTTC. Translation: CASSKAYGGLAGGNEQYF. The chain recombines TRBV6-1 with TRBJ2-7, with TRBD2 matching 14 bases. The V gene's germline CDR1 is MNHNS and CDR2 SASEGT. The CDR3 spans 18 residues.

This clonotype has at least ten counts. V gene TRBV28 combines with J gene TRBJ1-2; a possible D gene is TRBD1 (5 bases). Trimming took 0 bases from V and 4 from J, leaving 12 bases between them. CDR1 and CDR2 (germline): MDHEN, SYDVKM. The CDR3 runs to 15 residues. CDR3 DNA: TGTGCCAGCAGTTTATGGGGCAGGGCCCCCTATGGCTACACCTTC. Its translation is CASSLWGRAPYGYTF.